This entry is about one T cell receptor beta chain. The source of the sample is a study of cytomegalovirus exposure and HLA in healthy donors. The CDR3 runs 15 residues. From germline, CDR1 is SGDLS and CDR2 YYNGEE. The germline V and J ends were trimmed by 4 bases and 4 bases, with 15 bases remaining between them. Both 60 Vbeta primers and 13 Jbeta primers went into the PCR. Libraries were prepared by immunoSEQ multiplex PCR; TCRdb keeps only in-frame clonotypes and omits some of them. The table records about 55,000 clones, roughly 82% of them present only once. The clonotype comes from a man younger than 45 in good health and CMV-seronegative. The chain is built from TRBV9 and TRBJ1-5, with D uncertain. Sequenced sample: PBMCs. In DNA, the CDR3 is TGTGCCAGCAGCCCCCGGGGAGGGTCAAATCAGCCCCAGCATTTT. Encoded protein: CASSPRGGSNQPQHF.